The following is a TCR beta chain sequence with its context. Its antigen remains unidentified. As handled by the study authors: As immunoSEQ supplied junction-only sequences (without quality scores), filtering differed. TCRdb's table, derived via immunoSEQ multiplex PCR, lists solely in-frame clones and lacks some. V, J and clone size were drawn from that table, and D and trimming were deduced from the DNA. Among 2 million to 3 million clones listed, approximately 94% were seen once. Study donors comprised healthy, HIV-negative adults devoid of recent acute infection or vaccination. The sample belongs to a study of shared clonotypes between healthy human individuals. Notes on the study in general: When compared with the clonotypes that were shared by all four sorted-subset donors, the non-shared clonotypes turned out to have lower generation probabilities.

The CDR3 is made up of 16 amino acids. V was trimmed by 0 bases and J by 1 base, leaving 12 bases between them. The V gene's germline CDR1 is LGHNA and CDR2 YSLEER. V and J are TRBV4-3 and TRBJ2-5; D unresolved. Input material: naive CD4+ T cells from PBMCs. The subset: CD45RA+ positively selected. This TCR derives from a man between 18 and 35 years old in good health. Some clones in this sample may be carry-over from other donors' samples. As DNA, the CDR3 is TGCGCCAGCAGCCAAGATTTGAGTACGTTCCAAGAGACCCAGTACTTC. Its translation is CASSQDLSTFQETQYF.